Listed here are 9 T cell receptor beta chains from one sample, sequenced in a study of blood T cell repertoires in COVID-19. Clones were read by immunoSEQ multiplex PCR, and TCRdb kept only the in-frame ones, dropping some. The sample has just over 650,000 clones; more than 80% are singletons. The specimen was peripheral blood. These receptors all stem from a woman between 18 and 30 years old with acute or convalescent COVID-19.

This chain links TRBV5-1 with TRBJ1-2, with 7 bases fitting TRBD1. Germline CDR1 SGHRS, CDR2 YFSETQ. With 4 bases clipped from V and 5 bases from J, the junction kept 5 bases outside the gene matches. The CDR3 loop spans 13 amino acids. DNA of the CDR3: TGCGCCAGCAGCGTGACAGGGACTTATGGCTACACCTTC. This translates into CASSVTGTYGYTF.

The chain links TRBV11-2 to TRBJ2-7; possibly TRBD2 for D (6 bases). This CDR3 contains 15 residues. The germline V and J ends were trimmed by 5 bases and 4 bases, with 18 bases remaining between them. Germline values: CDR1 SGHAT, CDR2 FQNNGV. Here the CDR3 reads CASSTFRLRDYEQYF. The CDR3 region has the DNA TGTGCCAGCAGCACGTTTAGATTGCGGGATTACGAGCAGTACTTC. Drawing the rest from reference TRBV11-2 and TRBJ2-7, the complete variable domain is EAGVAQSPRYKIIEKRQSVAFWCNPISGHATLYWYQQILGQGPKLLIQFQNNGVVDDSQLPKDRFSAERLKGVDSTLKIQPAKLEDSAVYLCASSTFRLRDYEQYFGPGTRLTVT.

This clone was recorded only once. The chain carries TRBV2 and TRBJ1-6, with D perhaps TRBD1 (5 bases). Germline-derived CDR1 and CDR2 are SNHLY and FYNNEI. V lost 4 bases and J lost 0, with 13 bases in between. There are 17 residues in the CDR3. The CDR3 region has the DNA TGTGCCAGCAGTGCAAGACAGATGACCTCCTATAATTCACCCCTCCACTTT. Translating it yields CASSARQMTSYNSPLHF.

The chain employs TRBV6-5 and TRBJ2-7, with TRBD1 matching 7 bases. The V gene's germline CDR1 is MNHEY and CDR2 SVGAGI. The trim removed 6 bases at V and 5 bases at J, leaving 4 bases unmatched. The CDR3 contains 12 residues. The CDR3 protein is CASSRDSHEQYF. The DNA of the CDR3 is TGTGCCAGCAGCCGGGACAGCCACGAGCAGTACTTC.

CDR3 bases: TGTGCCAGCAGCCCCAGCAATGAGCAGTTCTTC. This encodes CASSPSNEQFF. The chain has TRBV7-6 and TRBJ2-1; D is uncertain. CDR3 length equals 11 residues. The germline gives CDR1 SGHVS, CDR2 FNYEAQ. Trimming removed 5 bases from V and 6 bases from J, with 5 bases in between. Drawing the rest from reference TRBV7-6 and TRBJ2-1, the complete variable domain is GAGVSQSPRYKVTKRGQDVALRCDPISGHVSLYWYRQALGQGPEFLTYFNYEAQQDKSGLPNDRFSAERPEGSISTLTIQRTEQRDSAMYRCASSPSNEQFFGPGTRLTVL.

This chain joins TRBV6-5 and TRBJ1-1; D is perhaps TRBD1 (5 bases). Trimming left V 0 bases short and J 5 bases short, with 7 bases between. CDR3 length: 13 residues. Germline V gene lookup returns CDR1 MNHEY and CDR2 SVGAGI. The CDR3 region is CASSYSEGTEAFF. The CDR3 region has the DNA TGTGCCAGCAGTTACTCGGAGGGGACTGAAGCTTTCTTT.

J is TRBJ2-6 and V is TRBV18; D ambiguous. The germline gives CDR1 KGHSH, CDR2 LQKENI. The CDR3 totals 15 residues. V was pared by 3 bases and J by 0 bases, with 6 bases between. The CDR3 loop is CASSPTFSGANVLTF. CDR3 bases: TGTGCCAGCTCACCCACATTCTCTGGGGCCAACGTCCTGACTTTC.

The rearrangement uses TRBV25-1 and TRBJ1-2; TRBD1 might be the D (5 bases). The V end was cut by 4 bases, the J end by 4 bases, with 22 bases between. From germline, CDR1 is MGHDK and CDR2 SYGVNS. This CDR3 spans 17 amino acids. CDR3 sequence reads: CASSGHPGTDEFYGYTF. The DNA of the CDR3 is TGTGCCAGCAGTGGCCACCCTGGGACTGACGAGTTCTATGGCTACACCTTC.

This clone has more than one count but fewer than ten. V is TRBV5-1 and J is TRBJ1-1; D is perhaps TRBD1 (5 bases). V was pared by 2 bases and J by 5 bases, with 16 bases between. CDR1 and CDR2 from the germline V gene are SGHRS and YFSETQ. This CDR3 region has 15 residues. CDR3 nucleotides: TGCGCCAGCAGCTTTCTTTTACCAGGGCGGACTGAAGCTTTCTTT. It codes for CASSFLLPGRTEAFF.